This entry lists 25 T cell receptor beta chains sequenced from one sample in a study of control samples from healthy donors and cancer patients. Data came from immunoSEQ multiplex PCR; TCRdb stores just in-frame clones and leaves some out. The table lists tens of thousands of clones, approximately 83% of them singletons. Sequencing used blood. The receptors stem from a man aged 55 to 70 in good health.

The genes are TRBV3-1 (or the pseudogene TRBV3-2) and TRBJ2-3; TRBD2 matches 9 bases. CDR3 length: 15 amino acids. Germline CDR1 is LGHDT and CDR2 is YNNKEL (reference sequence). Trimming cost V 6 bases and J 2 bases; bases outside gene matches: 6. For the CDR3, the DNA is TGTGCCAGCAGTGGCGGGAGGGAATACACAGATACGCAGTATTTT. Amino acids: CASSGGREYTDTQYF.

The chain joins TRBV29-1 to TRBJ2-3; D is perhaps TRBD1 (6 bases). The CDR3 runs to 16 residues. Germline CDR1 SQVTM, CDR2 ANQGSEA. Trimming pared 1 base from V and 4 bases from J, leaving 18 bases between. CDR3 sequence (DNA): TGCAGCGTTGAAGGTAGACAGGAAAAATACGCAGATACGCAGTATTTT. This gives the protein CSVEGRQEKYADTQYF.

This clone appeared a single time. The chain has TRBV24-1 and TRBJ2-3; TRBD1 aligns across 7 bases. The V gene's germline CDR1 is KGHDR and CDR2 SFDVKD. There are 13 residues in the CDR3. The V gene end was trimmed by 8 bases and the J gene end by 4 bases; junction bases not matched to a gene: 5. CDR3 in amino acids: CATTDRAADTQYF. The CDR3 DNA reads as TGTGCCACCACCGACAGGGCGGCAGATACGCAGTATTTT.

The genes are TRBV11-2 and TRBJ1-5; the match to TRBD1 covers 10 bases. The CDR3 spans 15 residues. V was clipped by 6 bases and J by 8 bases; unmatched bases: 10. Germline V gene lookup returns CDR1 SGHAT and CDR2 FQNNGV. CDR3 coding DNA: TGTGCCAGCAGTTTTTCGACAGGGGGCGAAGAGCCCCAGCATTTT. Its translation is CASSFSTGGEEPQHF.

The chain uses TRBV7-6 and TRBJ2-3; D is ambiguous. Germline loops: CDR1 SGHVS, CDR2 FNYEAQ. The CDR3 is 13 residues long. V was pared by 2 bases and J by 6 bases, with 9 bases between. CDR3 DNA sequence: TGTGCCAGCAGCTTATATAGCAAGGATACGCAGTATTTT. Translated: CASSLYSKDTQYF. The whole variable domain, filled in from reference TRBV7-6 and TRBJ2-3, reads GAGVSQSPRYKVTKRGQDVALRCDPISGHVSLYWYRQALGQGPEFLTYFNYEAQQDKSGLPNDRFSAERPEGSISTLTIQRTEQRDSAMYRCASSLYSKDTQYFGPGTRLTVL.

The chain employs TRBV7-2 and TRBJ1-5, with 9 bases that match TRBD1. V dropped 6 bases and J dropped 5; count of bases not matched to a gene: 11. This CDR3 has 16 amino acids. Per the germline V gene, CDR1 is SGHTA and CDR2 is FQGNSA. CDR3 residues: CASSLQGAVTDQPQHF. Here the CDR3 DNA reads TGTGCCAGCAGTTTACAGGGGGCTGTTACGGATCAGCCCCAGCATTTT. The full variable domain, completed using reference TRBV7-2 and TRBJ1-5, is GAGVSQSPSNKVTEKGKDVELRCDPISGHTALYWYRQSLGQGLEFLIYFQGNSAPDKSGLPSDRFSAERTGGSVSTLTIQRTQQEDSAVYLCASSLQGAVTDQPQHFGDGTRLSIL.

The chain employs TRBV7-8 and TRBJ2-7; 7 bases fit TRBD1. The CDR3 sequence is 14 residues long. From germline, CDR1 is SGHVS and CDR2 FQNEAQ. V lost 5 bases and J lost 1; bases outside the gene matches: 5. The CDR3 sequence is CASSPQGVSYEQYF. CDR3 DNA sequence: TGTGCCAGCAGCCCCCAGGGGGTTTCCTACGAGCAGTACTTC.

The chain joins TRBV19 to TRBJ1-2, with TRBD1 as a possible D gene (5 bases). CDR1 and CDR2 from the germline V gene are LNHDA and SQIVND (reference sequence). Trimming left V 3 bases short and J 2 bases short, with 13 bases between. The CDR3 totals 15 residues. The CDR3: CASSMRRQWNYGYTF. The CDR3 coding sequence is TGTGCCAGTAGTATGCGGAGACAGTGGAACTATGGCTACACCTTC. Using reference TRBV19 and TRBJ1-2 for the parts outside the CDR3, the full variable domain is DGGITQSPKYLFRKEGQNVTLSCEQNLNHDAMYWYRQDPGQGLRLIYYSQIVNDFQKGDIAEGYSVSREKKESFPLTVTSAQKNPTAFYLCASSMRRQWNYGYTFGSGTRLTVV.

This sequence joins TRBV18 and TRBJ1-1; D remains ambiguous. V lost 1 base and J lost 1, with 10 bases in between. The germline V gene has CDR1 KGHSH and CDR2 LQKENI. This CDR3 region has 15 residues. The CDR3, as DNA: TGTGCCAGCTCACCACGCGAGCAGCGGAACACTGAAGCTTTCTTT. Its protein product is CASSPREQRNTEAFF.

The V and J genes are TRBV16 and TRBJ1-2, with a possible D match to TRBD1 (5 bases). Deletions cut 1 base from V and 0 bases from J, with 9 bases between. Germline CDR1 reads KGHSY; CDR2 reads FQNENV. The CDR3 covers 15 residues. CDR3: CASSQLSGTNYGYTF. CDR3 DNA: TGTGCCAGCAGCCAATTATCAGGGACTAACTATGGCTACACCTTC.

The CDR3 protein is CASTPPGRYTGELFF. Written as DNA, the CDR3 is TGTGCCAGTACACCTCCAGGGAGATACACCGGGGAGCTGTTTTTT. The rearrangement uses TRBV19 and TRBJ2-2; D is perhaps TRBD1 or TRBD2 (5 bases each). The V gene lost 7 bases and the J gene lost 3 bases, with 15 bases spanning the gap. CDR1 and CDR2 (germline): LNHDA, SQIVND (reference sequence). The CDR3 is 15 amino acids. The variable domain in full, completed from reference TRBV19 and TRBJ2-2, reads DGGITQSPKYLFRKEGQNVTLSCEQNLNHDAMYWYRQDPGQGLRLIYYSQIVNDFQKGDIAEGYSVSREKKESFPLTVTSAQKNPTAFYLCASTPPGRYTGELFFGEGSRLTVL.

The chain uses TRBV6-6 and TRBJ1-6; 11 bases align to TRBD1. V gave up 6 bases and J gave up 14 bases; unmatched junction bases: 3. CDR3 length: 12 residues. Germline assignment: CDR1 MNHNY and CDR2 SVGAGI (reference sequence). This CDR3 is CASSQGQGALHF. In DNA, the CDR3 is TGTGCCAGCAGCCAGGGACAGGGGGCCCTCCACTTT.

In this sample, this clone turned up a few times. This chain links TRBV7-2 with TRBJ2-1, with 8 bases matching TRBD2. V lost 5 bases, J lost 8 bases, and 11 bases stayed unmatched. Germline V gene sequence: CDR1 SGHTA, CDR2 FQGNSA. The CDR3 is 15 amino acids. The CDR3, as DNA: TGTGCCAGCAGCCCCACCAGCGGGGGTGGCTATGAGCAGTTCTTC. Translated: CASSPTSGGGYEQFF.

J is TRBJ2-3 and V is TRBV27; no clear D gene. Trimming removed 5 bases at V and 7 bases at J, with 13 bases between. There are 13 residues in the CDR3. From germline, CDR1 is MNHEY and CDR2 SMNVEV (reference sequence). Here the CDR3 DNA reads TGTGCCAGCAGTCTCTCGGTCGGAAATACGCAGTATTTT. This translates into CASSLSVGNTQYF.

The chain employs TRBV7-2 and TRBJ2-1, with 11 bases aligning to TRBD2. Per the germline V gene, CDR1 is SGHTA and CDR2 is FQGNSA. Losses at the gene ends were 5 bases for V and 4 bases for J; bases not matched to a gene: 7. The CDR3 extends over 16 amino acids. For the CDR3, the DNA is TGTGCCAGCAGCCCCCGCGGGACTAGCGGTTACAATGAGCAGTTCTTC. Its translation: CASSPRGTSGYNEQFF.

The gene calls are TRBV7-2 and TRBJ2-5, with 8 bases lining up with TRBD2. CDR1 is SGHTA, CDR2 FQGNSA, per germline. CDR3 length: 15 residues. V trimming: 8 bases; J trimming: 5 bases; junction bases outside the gene matches: 13. The CDR3 DNA sequence: TGTGCCAGCGAGCTTTCGGGGGGGTCGGGGGAGACCCAGTACTTC. Protein sequence: CASELSGGSGETQYF.

This CDR3 reads CASSQSRGQETQYF. The CDR3 DNA reads as TGTGCCAGCTCCCAGAGCAGGGGTCAAGAGACCCAGTACTTC. V and J are TRBV18 and TRBJ2-5, with TRBD1 as a possible D gene (6 bases). V was shortened by 6 bases and J by 2 bases, with 13 bases between the two germline ends. CDR3 length: 14 residues. CDR1 KGHSH and CDR2 LQKENI come from the germline V gene.

The chain employs TRBV5-4 and TRBJ2-2, with D tentatively TRBD2 (5 bases). The CDR3 spans 16 residues. In germline, CDR1 is SGHNT, CDR2 YYREEE (reference sequence). V shed 2 bases and J shed 3 bases, with 14 bases lying between them. The CDR3 coding sequence is TGTGCCAGCAGCTTTATGTTGGGAGCTGACACCGGGGAGCTGTTTTTT. This translates into CASSFMLGADTGELFF. Complete variable domain (other parts from reference TRBV5-4 and TRBJ2-2): ETGVTQSPTHLIKTRGQQVTLRCSSQSGHNTVSWYQQALGQGPQFIFQYYREEENGRGNFPPRFSGLQFPNYSSELNVNALELDDSALYLCASSFMLGADTGELFFGEGSRLTVL.

CDR3 residues: CAISVGKNEQFF. DNA for the CDR3: TGTGCCATCAGTGTGGGGAAGAATGAGCAGTTCTTC. The chain is built from TRBV10-3 and TRBJ2-1, with D uncertain. CDR3 size: 12 residues. The V gene's germline CDR1 is ENHRY and CDR2 SYGVKD. With 4 bases removed from V and 7 bases from J, the gap between germline ends came to 8 bases.

The J gene is TRBJ1-1, the V gene TRBV6-1, with 7 positions matching TRBD1. CDR1 is MNHNS and CDR2 is SASEGT in the germline V gene. The CDR3 has 16 amino acids. V was clipped by 3 bases and J by 1 base; unmatched bases: 8. The CDR3 spells CASSDINRGENTEAFF. The CDR3 DNA follows: TGTGCCAGCAGTGACATAAACAGGGGCGAGAACACTGAAGCTTTCTTT.

This chain connects TRBV29-1 to TRBJ2-1, with D unresolved. Germline-derived CDR1 and CDR2 are SQVTM and ANQGSEA. CDR3 length equals 11 residues. Trimming shortened V by 5 bases and J by 9 bases, and 11 bases separated the two germline ends. The CDR3 region is CSVQATVEQFF. DNA for the CDR3: TGCAGCGTTCAGGCTACGGTTGAGCAGTTCTTC.

V usage is TRBV9 and J usage is TRBJ2-1; 7 bases map to TRBD2. The CDR3 consists of 16 residues. Germline CDR1 SGDLS, CDR2 YYNGEE. J lost 2 bases, V lost 3 bases, and 8 bases had no gene match. CDR3 in amino acids: CASSDSASGAYNEQFF. As DNA, the CDR3 is TGTGCCAGCAGCGACTCGGCTAGCGGAGCCTACAATGAGCAGTTCTTC.

The rearrangement uses TRBV27 and TRBJ2-1; a weak D match, TRBD2 (5 bases). Germline CDR1 is MNHEY and CDR2 is SMNVEV (reference sequence). CDR3 length: 15 residues. The ends were cut back, 5 bases at V and 7 bases at J, with 18 bases in the middle. This chain's CDR3 is CASSPSTTPSNEQFF. CDR3 bases: TGTGCCAGCAGTCCGTCGACTACTCCCTCAAATGAGCAGTTCTTC.

The rearrangement joins TRBV7-6 to TRBJ2-7, with D possibly matching TRBD1 (6 bases). The V end was cut by 5 bases, the J end by 3 bases, with 17 bases between. The CDR3 spans 15 residues. Germline CDR1 and CDR2: SGHVS and FNYEAQ. CDR3 loop: CASSPISGQGYEQYF. The CDR3, as DNA: TGTGCCAGCAGCCCCATCTCGGGACAAGGCTACGAGCAGTACTTC.

The chain uses TRBV5-1 and TRBJ2-7; D not certain. This CDR3 has 14 residues. Deletions cut 2 bases from V and 2 bases from J, with 11 bases between. Germline V gene data show CDR1 as SGHRS and CDR2 as YFSETQ. The CDR3 protein is CASSLAELTYEQYF. The CDR3 DNA reads TGCGCCAGCAGCTTAGCCGAATTAACCTACGAGCAGTACTTC.